Given below is one TCR beta chain in context. What it binds is unknown. Sequencing used immunoSEQ multiplex PCR; TCRdb keeps in-frame clones, though not all of them. The sample lists tens of thousands of clones, more than 70% occurring once. V was clipped by 6 bases and J by 6 bases; unmatched bases: 4. The CDR3 is made up of 12 amino acids. The germline gives CDR1 MNHEY, CDR2 SVGEGT. This record comes from a study of T cell responses to AZD1222 COVID-19 vaccine. Study in general: Second doses at about 4 or about 12 weeks were pooled. General study points: Targets within unmutated variant regions were reportedly found for nearly half of spike-specific TCRs. Seropositive AZD1222 recipients at baseline numbered only 5 or 6. Once two AZD1222 doses were given, Spike-specific TCR breadth and depth went up.

The chain joins TRBV6-2 or TRBV6-3 to TRBJ1-2, with 7 bases lining up with TRBD1. This material consisted of peripheral blood, taken on day 0 of AZD1222 vaccination. This clonotype was obtained from an adult in good health. CDR3 protein: CASSLGTDGYTF. CDR3 coding DNA: TGTGCCAGCAGCCTCGGGACAGATGGCTACACCTTC.